This T cell receptor (beta chain) was captured by sequencing in a study of cytomegalovirus exposure and HLA in healthy donors. Whole-study results and caveats: The study flagged 150 to 200 TCR beta chains as cytomegalovirus-associated.

On this clone: Its antigen is not identified.

PCR used 60 Vbeta primers and 13 Jbeta primers. Clones were sequenced by immunoSEQ multiplex PCR, and TCRdb holds only the in-frame ones, with some missing. The data show about 120,000 clones, about 8% seen once. Germline V gives CDR1 DFQATT, CDR2 SNEGSKA (reference sequence). This CDR3 is 11 amino acids long. This receptor was obtained from a woman aged 40 to 50 in good health and CMV-seropositive. The sequenced sample consisted of PBMCs. The chain carries TRBV20-1 and TRBJ2-5; D is unclear. The CDR3 loop is CSGWFGETQYF. The DNA for the CDR3 is TGCAGCGGGTGGTTTGGAGAGACCCAGTACTTC.